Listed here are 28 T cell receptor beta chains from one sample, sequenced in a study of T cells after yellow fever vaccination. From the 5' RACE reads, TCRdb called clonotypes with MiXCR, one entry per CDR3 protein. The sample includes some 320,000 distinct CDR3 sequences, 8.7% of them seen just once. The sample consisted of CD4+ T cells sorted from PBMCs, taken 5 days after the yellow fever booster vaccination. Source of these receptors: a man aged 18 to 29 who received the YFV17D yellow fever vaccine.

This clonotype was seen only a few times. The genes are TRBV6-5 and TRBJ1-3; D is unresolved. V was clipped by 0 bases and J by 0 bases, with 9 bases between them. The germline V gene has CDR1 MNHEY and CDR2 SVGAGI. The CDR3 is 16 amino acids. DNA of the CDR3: TGTGCCAGCAGTTACTCGACGGGGTACTCTGGAAACACCATATATTTT. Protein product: CASSYSTGYSGNTIYF.

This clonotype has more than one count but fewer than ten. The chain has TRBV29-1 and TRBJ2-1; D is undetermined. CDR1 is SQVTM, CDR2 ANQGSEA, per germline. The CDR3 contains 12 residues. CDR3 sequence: CTLLSSYNEQFF. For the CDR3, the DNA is TGCACCCTTTTGAGCTCCTACAATGAGCAGTTCTTC.

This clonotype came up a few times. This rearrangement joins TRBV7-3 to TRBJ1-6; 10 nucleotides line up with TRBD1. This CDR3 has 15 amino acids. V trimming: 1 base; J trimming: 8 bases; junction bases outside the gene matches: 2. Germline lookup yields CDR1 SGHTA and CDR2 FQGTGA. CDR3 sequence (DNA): TGTGCCAGCAGCTTAAAGGGACAGGGGTATTCACCCCTCCACTTT. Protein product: CASSLKGQGYSPLHF. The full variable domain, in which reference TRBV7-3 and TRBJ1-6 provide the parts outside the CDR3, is GAGVSQTPSNKVTEKGKYVELRCDPISGHTALYWYRQSLGQGPEFLIYFQGTGAADDSGLPNDRFFAVRPEGSVSTLKIQRTERGDSAVYLCASSLKGQGYSPLHFGNGTRLTVT.

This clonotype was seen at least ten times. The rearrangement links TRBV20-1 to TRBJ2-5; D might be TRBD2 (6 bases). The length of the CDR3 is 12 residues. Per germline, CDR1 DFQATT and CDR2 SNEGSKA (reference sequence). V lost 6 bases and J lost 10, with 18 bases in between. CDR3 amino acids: CSAFRGGEGQYF. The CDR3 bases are TGCAGTGCGTTTAGGGGAGGAGAGGGCCAGTACTTC.

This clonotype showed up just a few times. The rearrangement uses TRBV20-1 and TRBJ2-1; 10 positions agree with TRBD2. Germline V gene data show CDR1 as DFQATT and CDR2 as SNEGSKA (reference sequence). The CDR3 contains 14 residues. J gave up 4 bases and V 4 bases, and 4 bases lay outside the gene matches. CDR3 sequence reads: CSATTSGPYNEQFF. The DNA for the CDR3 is TGCAGTGCTACGACTAGCGGGCCTTACAATGAGCAGTTCTTC.

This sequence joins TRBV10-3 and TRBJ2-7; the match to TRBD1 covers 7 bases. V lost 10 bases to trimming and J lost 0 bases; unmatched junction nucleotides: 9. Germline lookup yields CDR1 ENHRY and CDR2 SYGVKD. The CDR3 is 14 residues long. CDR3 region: CATGTVLSSYEQYF. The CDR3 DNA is TGTGCCACCGGGACAGTCCTCAGCTCCTACGAGCAGTACTTC.

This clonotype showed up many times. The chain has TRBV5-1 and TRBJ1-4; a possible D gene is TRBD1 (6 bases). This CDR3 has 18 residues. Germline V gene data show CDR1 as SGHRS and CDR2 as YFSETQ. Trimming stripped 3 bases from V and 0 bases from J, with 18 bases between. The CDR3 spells CASSYTGTNPATNEKLFF. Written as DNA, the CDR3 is TGCGCCAGCAGCTACACCGGGACAAACCCTGCAACTAATGAAAAACTGTTTTTT. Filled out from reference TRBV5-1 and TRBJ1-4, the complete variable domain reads KAGVTQTPRYLIKTRGQQVTLSCSPISGHRSVSWYQQTPGQGLQFLFEYFSETQRNKGNFPGRFSGRQFSNSRSEMNVSTLELGDSALYLCASSYTGTNPATNEKLFFGSGTQLSVL.

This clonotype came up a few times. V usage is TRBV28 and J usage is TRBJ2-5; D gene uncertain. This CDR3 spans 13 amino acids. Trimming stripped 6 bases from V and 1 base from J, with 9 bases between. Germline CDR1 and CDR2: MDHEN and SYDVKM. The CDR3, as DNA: TGTGCCAGCAGACTGCGGTCCCAAGAGACCCAGTACTTC. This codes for CASRLRSQETQYF. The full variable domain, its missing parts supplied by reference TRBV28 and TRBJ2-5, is DVKVTQSSRYLVKRTGEKVFLECVQDMDHENMFWYRQDPGLGLRLIYFSYDVKMKEKGDIPEGYSVSREKKERFSLILESASTNQTSMYLCASRLRSQETQYFGPGTRLLVL.

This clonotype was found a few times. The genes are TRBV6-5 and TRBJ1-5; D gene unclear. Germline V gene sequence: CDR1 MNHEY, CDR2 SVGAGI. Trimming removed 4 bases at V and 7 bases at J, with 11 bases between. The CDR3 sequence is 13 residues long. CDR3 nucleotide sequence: TGTGCCAGCAGTTCCTCCGTGGGACAGCCCCAGCATTTT. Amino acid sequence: CASSSSVGQPQHF.

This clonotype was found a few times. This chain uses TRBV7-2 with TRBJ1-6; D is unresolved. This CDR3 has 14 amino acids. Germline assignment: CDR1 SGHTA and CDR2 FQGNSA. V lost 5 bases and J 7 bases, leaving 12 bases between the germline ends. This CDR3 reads CASSPDSGNSPLHF. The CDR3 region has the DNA TGTGCCAGCAGCCCCGATAGCGGCAATTCACCCCTCCACTTT.

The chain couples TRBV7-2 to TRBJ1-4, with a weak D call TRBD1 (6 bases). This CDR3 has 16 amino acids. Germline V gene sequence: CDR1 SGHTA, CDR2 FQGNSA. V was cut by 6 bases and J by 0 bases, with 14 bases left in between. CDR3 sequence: CASSYRGGATNEKLFF. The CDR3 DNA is TGTGCCAGCAGTTACAGAGGGGGAGCAACTAATGAAAAACTGTTTTTT.

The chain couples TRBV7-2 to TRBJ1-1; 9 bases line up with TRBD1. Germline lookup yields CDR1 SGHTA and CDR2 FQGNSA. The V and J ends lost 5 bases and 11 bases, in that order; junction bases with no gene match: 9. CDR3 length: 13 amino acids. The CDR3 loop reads CASSVGQGIWAFF. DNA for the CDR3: TGTGCCAGCAGCGTTGGACAGGGGATCTGGGCTTTCTTT.

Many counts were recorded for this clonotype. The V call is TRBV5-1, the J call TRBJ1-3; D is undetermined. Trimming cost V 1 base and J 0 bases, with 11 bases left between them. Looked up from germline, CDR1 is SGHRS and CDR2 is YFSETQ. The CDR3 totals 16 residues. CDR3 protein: CASSLSGVSSGNTIYF. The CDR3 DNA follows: TGCGCCAGCAGCTTGAGCGGGGTTTCCTCTGGAAACACCATATATTTT.

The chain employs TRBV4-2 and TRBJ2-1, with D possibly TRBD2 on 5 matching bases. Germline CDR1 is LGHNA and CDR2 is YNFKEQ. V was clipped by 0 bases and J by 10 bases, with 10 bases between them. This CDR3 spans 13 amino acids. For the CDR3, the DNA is TGTGCCAGCAGCCAAGATCCCCGCGGGGAGCAGTTCTTC. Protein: CASSQDPRGEQFF.

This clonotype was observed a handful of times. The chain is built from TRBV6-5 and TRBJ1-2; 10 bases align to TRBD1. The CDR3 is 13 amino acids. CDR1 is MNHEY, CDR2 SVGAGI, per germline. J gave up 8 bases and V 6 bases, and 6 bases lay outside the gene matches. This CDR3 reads CASRGTGDGGYTF. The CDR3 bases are TGTGCCAGCAGAGGGACAGGGGATGGGGGCTACACCTTC.

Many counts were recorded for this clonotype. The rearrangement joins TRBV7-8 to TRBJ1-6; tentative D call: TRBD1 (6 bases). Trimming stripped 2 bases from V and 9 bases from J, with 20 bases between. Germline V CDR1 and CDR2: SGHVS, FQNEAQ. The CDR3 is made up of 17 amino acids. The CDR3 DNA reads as TGTGCCAGCAGCTTACAGGGGCGCCGCGCCCTGGGTTCACCCCTCCACTTT. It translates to CASSLQGRRALGSPLHF.

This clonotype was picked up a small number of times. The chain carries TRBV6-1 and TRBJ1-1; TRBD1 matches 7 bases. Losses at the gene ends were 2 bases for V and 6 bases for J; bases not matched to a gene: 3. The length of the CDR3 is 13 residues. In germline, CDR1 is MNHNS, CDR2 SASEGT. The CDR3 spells CASSERGQPEAFF. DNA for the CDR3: TGTGCCAGCAGTGAAAGGGGACAGCCTGAAGCTTTCTTT.

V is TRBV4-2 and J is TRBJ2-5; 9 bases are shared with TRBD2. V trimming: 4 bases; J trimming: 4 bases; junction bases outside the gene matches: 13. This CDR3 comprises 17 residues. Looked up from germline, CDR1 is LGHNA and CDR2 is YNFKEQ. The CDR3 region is CASSLTAGGPEGETQYF. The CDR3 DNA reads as TGTGCCAGCAGCCTGACGGCGGGGGGGCCGGAGGGAGAGACCCAGTACTTC.

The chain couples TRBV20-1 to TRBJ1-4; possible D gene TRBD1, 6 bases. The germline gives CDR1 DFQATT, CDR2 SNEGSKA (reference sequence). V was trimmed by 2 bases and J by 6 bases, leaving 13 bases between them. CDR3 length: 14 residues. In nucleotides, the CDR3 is TGCAGTGCTAGACGACCAGGGGTGGATGAAAAACTGTTTTTT. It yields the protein CSARRPGVDEKLFF.

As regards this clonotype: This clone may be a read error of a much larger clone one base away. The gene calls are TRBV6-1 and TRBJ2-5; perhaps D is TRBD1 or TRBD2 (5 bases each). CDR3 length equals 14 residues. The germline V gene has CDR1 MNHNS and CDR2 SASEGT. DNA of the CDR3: TGTGCCAGCACCCCGGGACGGGCACAAGAGACCGAGTACTTC. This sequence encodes CASTPGRAQETEYF.

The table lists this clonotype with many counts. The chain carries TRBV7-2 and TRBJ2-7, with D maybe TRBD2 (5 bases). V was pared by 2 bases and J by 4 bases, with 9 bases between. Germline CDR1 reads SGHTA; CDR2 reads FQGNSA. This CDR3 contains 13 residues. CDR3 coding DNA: TGTGCCAGCAGCTTAAGCGGTCGGTACGAGCAGTACGTC. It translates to CASSLSGRYEQYV.

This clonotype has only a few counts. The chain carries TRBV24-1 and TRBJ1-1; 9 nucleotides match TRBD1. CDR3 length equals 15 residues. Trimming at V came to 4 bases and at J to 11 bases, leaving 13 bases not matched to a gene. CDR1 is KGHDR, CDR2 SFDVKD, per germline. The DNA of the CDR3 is TGTGCCACCAGTGACCCCACAACCGGGACAGGGCAGGCTTTCTTT. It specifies CATSDPTTGTGQAFF.

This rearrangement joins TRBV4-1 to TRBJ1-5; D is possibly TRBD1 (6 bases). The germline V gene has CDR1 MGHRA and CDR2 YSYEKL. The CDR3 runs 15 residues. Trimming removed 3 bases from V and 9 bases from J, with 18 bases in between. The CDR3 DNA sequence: TGCGCCAGCAGCCACTCCAAGGGGGATTTAGGGCCCCAGCATTTT. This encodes CASSHSKGDLGPQHF.

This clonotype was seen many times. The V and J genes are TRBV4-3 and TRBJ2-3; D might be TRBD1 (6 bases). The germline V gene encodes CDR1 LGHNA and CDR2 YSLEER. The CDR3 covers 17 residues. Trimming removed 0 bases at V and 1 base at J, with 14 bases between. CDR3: CASSQDGWGPGTDTQYF. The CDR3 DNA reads TGCGCCAGCAGCCAAGATGGGTGGGGGCCGGGCACAGATACGCAGTATTTT.

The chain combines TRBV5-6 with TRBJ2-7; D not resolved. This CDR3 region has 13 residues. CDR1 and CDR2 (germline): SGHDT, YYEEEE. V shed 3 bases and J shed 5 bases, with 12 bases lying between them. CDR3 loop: CASSYTGVHEQYF. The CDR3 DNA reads TGTGCCAGCAGCTACACCGGCGTTCACGAGCAGTACTTC.

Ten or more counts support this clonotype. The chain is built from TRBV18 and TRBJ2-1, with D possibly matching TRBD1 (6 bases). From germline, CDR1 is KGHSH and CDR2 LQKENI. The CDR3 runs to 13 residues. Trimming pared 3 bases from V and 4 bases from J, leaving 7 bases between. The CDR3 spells CASSPGQYNEQFF. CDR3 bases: TGTGCCAGCTCACCCGGACAGTACAATGAGCAGTTCTTC.

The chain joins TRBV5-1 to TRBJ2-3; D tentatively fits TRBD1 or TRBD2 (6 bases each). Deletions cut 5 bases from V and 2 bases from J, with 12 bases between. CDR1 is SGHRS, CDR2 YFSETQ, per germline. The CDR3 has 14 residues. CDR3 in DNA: TGCGCCAGCAGATCGGGGGCACTCACAGATACGCAGTATTTT. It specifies CASRSGALTDTQYF.

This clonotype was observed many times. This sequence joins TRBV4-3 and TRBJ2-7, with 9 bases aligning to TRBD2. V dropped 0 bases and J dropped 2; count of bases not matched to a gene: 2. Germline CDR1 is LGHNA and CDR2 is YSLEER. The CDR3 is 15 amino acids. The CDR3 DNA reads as TGCGCCAGCAGCCAAGATGCTAGCGGGGCCTACGAGCAGTACTTC. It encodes CASSQDASGAYEQYF.